The TCR beta chain under discussion was sequenced for a study of T cell responses to AZD1222 COVID-19 vaccine. TCRdb's copy holds only in-frame clones and misses some; the assay was immunoSEQ multiplex PCR. The data hold some 130,000 clones, with approximately 85% observed a single time. Germline loops: CDR1 SGHTA, CDR2 FQGNSA. Trimming at V came to 7 bases and at J to 3 bases, leaving 7 bases not matched to a gene. This CDR3 spans 14 amino acids. This sample comprised peripheral blood, obtained 28 days after the second dose of the MenACWY control vaccine. This TCR was sampled from an adult who received the MenACWY meningococcal vaccine as a control. This chain uses TRBV7-2 with TRBJ2-5, with 8 bases aligning to TRBD1. This chain's CDR3 is CASNPRGLEETQYF. In DNA form, the CDR3 reads TGTGCCAGCAACCCCAGGGGGCTAGAAGAGACCCAGTACTTC.